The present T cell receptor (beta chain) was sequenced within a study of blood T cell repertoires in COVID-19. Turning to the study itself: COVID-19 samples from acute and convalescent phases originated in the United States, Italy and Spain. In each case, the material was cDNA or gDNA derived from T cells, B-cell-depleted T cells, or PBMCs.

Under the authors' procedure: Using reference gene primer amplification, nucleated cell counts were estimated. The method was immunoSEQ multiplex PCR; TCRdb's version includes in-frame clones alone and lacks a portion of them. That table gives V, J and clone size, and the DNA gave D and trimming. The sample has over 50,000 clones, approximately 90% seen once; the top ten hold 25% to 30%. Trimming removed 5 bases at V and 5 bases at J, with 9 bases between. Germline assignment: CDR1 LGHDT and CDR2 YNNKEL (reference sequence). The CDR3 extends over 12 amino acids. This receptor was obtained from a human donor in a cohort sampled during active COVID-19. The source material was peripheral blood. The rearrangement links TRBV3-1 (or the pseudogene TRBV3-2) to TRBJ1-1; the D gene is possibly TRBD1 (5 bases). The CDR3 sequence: CASSLQATEAFF. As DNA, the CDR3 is TGTGCCAGCAGCTTACAGGCTACTGAAGCTTTCTTT.